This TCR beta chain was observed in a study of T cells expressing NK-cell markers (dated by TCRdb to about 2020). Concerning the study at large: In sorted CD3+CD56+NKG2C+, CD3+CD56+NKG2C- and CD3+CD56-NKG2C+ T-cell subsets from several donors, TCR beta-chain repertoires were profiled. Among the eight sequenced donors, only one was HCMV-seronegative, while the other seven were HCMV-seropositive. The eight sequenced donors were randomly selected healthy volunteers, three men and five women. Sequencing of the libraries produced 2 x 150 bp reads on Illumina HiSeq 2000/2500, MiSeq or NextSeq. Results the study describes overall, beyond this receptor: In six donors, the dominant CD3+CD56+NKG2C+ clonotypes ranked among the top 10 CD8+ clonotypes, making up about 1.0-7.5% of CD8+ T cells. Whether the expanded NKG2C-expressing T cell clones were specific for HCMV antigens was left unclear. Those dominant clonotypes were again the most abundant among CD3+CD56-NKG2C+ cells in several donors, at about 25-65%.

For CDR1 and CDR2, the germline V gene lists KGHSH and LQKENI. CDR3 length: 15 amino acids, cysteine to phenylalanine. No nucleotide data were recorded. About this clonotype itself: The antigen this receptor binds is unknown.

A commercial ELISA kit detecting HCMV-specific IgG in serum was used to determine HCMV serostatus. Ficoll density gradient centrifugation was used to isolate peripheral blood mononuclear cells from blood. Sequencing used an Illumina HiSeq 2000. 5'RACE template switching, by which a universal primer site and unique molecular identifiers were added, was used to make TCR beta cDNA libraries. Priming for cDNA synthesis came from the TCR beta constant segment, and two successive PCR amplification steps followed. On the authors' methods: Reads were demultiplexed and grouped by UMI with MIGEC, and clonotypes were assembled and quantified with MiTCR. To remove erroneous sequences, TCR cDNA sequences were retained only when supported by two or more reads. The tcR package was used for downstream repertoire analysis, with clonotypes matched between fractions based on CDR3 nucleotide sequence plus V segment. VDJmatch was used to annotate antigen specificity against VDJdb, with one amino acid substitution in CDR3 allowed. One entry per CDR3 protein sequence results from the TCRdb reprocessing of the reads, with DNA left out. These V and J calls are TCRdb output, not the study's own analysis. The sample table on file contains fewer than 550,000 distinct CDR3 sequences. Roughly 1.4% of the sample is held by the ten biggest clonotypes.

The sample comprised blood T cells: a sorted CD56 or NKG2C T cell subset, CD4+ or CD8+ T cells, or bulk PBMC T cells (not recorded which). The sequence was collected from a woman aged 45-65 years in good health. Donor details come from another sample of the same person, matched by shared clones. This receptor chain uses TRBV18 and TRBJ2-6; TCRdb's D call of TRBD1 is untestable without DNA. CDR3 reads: CASKTGSTGANVLTF.